This T cell receptor beta chain was sequenced for a study of T cells in localized non-small cell lung cancer. TCRdb's table, derived via immunoSEQ multiplex PCR, lists solely in-frame clones and lacks some. The table lists 15,000 to 20,000 clones, about four fifths of them singletons. This CDR3 spans 13 amino acids. Germline V gives CDR1 SNHLY, CDR2 FYNNEI. Trimming removed 7 bases at V and 3 bases at J, with 10 bases between. The chain uses TRBV2 and TRBJ1-5, with D hard to call. The material sequenced was peripheral blood, taken before any cancer treatment. This receptor was obtained from a male donor older than 55 with stage I lung adenocarcinoma. In DNA, the CDR3 is TGTGCCAGCAAGCAAGGGCTCAATCAGCCCCAGCATTTT. Translation: CASKQGLNQPQHF.